This T cell receptor (beta chain) was profiled in a study of CD8 T cell repertoires and HIV-1 epitope variants. The overall study: Separate wells received one of Twenty-five Gag or Nef variant peptides. An uncultured baseline aliquot held 1M T cells. Study-level findings and limits: No clonotypes responded to the TAALDMSHF plasma variant; roughly five recognized KF9, one HW9.

On the immunoSEQ platform, TCR beta CDR3s were sequenced at survey depth. The assay was immunoSEQ multiplex PCR, and TCRdb's table has in-frame clones only and misses some. The data show 2,700 or so clones, 60% to 70% seen once. The V end lost 5 bases, the J end lost 4 bases, and 11 bases lay between the germline ends. The CDR3 is 13 amino acids. The germline V gene has CDR1 SGHNT and CDR2 YENEEA. This clone was recorded a few times. Its antigen is not identified. The receptor was isolated from a male donor with HIV. V and J are TRBV11-3 and TRBJ1-1; D uncertain. The sample was cultured CD8+ T cells derived from PBMCs. The CDR3 DNA reads as TGTGCCAGCAGCGACTCTGTGGGCACTGAAGCTTTCTTT. Residues: CASSDSVGTEAFF.